This TCR beta chain is drawn from a study of blood T cell repertoires in COVID-19. This clone was detected a few times. Profiling relied on immunoSEQ multiplex PCR, and the TCRdb table lists in-frame clones only, not all of them. The data contain 150,000 to 200,000 clones, roughly nine tenths of them singletons. The clonotype comes from a woman between 70 and 85 years old with acute or convalescent COVID-19. The material sequenced was peripheral blood.

The CDR3 reads CASSYGGLNTEAFF. Here the CDR3 DNA reads TGTGCCAGCAGTTACGGAGGTTTGAACACTGAAGCTTTCTTT. The chain recombines TRBV6-6 with TRBJ1-1; D gene ambiguous. Germline V gene lookup returns CDR1 MNHNY and CDR2 SVGAGI (reference sequence). Trimming stripped 2 bases from V and 0 bases from J, with 7 bases between. This CDR3 has 14 amino acids.